This T cell receptor (beta chain) was sequenced in a study of T cell responses to AZD1222 COVID-19 vaccine (dated by TCRdb to about 2021). Regarding the research as a whole: AZD1222 recipients with second doses at about 4 weeks or about 12 weeks were pooled, because spike-specific TCR depth and breadth did not differ between schedules. Trial participants were enrolled by age into 18-55, 56-69 and 70-plus year subgroups, with about 150, 27 and 61 TCR-sequenced participants respectively. A total of 233 trial participants underwent TCR sequencing, of whom nearly 210 received two doses of AZD1222 and about 25 received two doses of the MenACWY control vaccine.

Only one count was recorded for this clone. Its antigen is still unknown. No much larger clone is present one base from it, and per-base qualities are unavailable. The time point label for this specimen denotes: baseline before first vaccination. Vaccinee samples came from UK trials COV001 and COV002, including a single-blind randomized controlled phase 2/3 trial of AZD1222 (ChAdOx1 nCoV-19) in healthy adults. For TCRbeta chain sequencing, PBMC samples were collected from trial participants at day 0 and at day 28 after the second dose. Relative to germline, V is missing 0 bases and J is missing 5 bases, with 6 bases of the junction outside any gene match. The CDR3 measures 15 amino acids from cysteine to phenylalanine. The only DNA kept is the CDR3, 45 bases in frame from the first base. The germline V gene specifies MGHRA as CDR1 and YSYEKL as CDR2. The full study reports these points: The 56-69-year group was small, and its depth increase did not reach significance, likely because of low power. Conclusions about previously exposed vaccinees are limited, since just a handful of AZD1222 recipients were seropositive for SARS-CoV-2 at baseline. CD4 TCRs associated with the vaccine covered the entire spike protein, and the dominant responses were in regions 160-218 and 743-854. No day 14 peak-response samples were available, so repertoires were characterized only after the peak T cell response. Participants were mostly white British and included more females than males, and it was suggested by the authors that clonal diversity may have been underestimated. After two AZD1222 doses, spike-specific TCR breadth and depth were significantly higher than at day 0 and than in MenACWY recipients. Epitopes outside the regions mutated in the B.1.351 and B.1.1.7 variants were reportedly recognized by nearly half of the unique spike-specific TCRs.

The CDR3 regions of human TCRbeta chains were subjected to immunosequencing. The published analysis was carried out like this. TCRs in the repertoires were matched against a reference library of SARS-CoV-2-specific TCRs that had been generated with the MIRA antigen-specificity platform. Breadth was defined as the fraction of unique TCRs that were SARS-CoV-2-associated. Depth was defined as the fraction of total T cells that were SARS-CoV-2-associated. Each spike-specific TCR was assigned to its reactive spike region and to a CD4 or CD8 class using the MIRA data. Log10-transformed breadth and depth values were compared by one-way ANOVA with Sidak's multiple comparisons tests. TCRdb holds this immuneACCESS table with in-frame rearrangements only. Some clones are missing; in checked studies, unresolved V genes explain under half, and the rest has no known cause. The V and J calls and the clone size are those of that table, but D and trimming were determined from the DNA. The sample table lists about 120,000 clones, around 87% of them with a count of one. The top ten clonotypes cover 3.5% to 4.5% of the sample.

The sequencing here drew on peripheral blood, taken on day 0 of AZD1222 vaccination. The V and J genes are TRBV4-1 and TRBJ2-5; the central 7 bases match TRBD2. This receptor was obtained from an adult in good health. The CDR3 loop reads CASSQEGGGVETQYF. The DNA reads TGCGCCAGCAGCCAAGAAGGCGGGGGAGTGGAGACCCAGTACTTC.